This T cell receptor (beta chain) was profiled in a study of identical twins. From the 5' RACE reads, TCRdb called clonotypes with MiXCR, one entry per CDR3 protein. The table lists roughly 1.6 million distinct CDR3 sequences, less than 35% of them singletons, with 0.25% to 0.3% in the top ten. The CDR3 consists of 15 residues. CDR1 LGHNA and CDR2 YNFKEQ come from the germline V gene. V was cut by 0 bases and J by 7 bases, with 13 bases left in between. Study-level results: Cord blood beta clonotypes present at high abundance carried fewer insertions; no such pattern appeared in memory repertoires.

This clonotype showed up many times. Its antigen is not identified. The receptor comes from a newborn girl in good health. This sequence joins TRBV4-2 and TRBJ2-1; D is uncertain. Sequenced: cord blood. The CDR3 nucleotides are TGTGCCAGCAGCCAAGAGCCTCATGTGGGTAATGAGCAGTTCTTC. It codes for CASSQEPHVGNEQFF.